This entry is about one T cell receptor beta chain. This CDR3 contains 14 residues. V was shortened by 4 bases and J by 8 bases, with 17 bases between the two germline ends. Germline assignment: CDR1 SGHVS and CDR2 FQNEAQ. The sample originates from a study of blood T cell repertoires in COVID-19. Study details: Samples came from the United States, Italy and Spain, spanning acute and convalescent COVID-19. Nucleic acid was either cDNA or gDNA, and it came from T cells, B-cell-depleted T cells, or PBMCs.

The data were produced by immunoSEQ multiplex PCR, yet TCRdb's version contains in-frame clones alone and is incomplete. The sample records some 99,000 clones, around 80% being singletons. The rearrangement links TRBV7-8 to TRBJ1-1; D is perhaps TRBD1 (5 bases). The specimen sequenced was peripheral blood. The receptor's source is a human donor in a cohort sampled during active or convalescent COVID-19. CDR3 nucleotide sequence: TGTGCCAGCAGCTCCCTCACGCAGGGCCGGGAAGCTTTCTTT. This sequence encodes CASSSLTQGREAFF. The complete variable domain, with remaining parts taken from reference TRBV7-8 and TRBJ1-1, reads GAGVSQSPRYKVAKRGQDVALRCDPISGHVSLFWYQQALGQGPEFLTYFQNEAQLDKSGLPSDRFFAERPEGSVSTLKIQRTQQEDSAVYLCASSSLTQGREAFFGQGTRLTVV.